The table lists the clone carrying this T cell receptor beta chain with a count of one. Its antigen is still unknown. Patients were excluded for autoimmune disease history or systemic immunosuppression. This sample was taken from a study of OX40 agonist ivuxolimab in advanced cancers. About the research overall: The patients received agonistic anti-OX40 (CD134) antibody ivuxolimab. Previous treatment with anti-PD-1, anti-PD-L1 or anti-CTLA-4 therapy was allowed; over 35% had received some.

Points from the study as a whole: Normalized T-cell clonal expansion was also low in a subset of nonresponders.

Profiled with immunoSEQ multiplex PCR; TCRdb holds only in-frame clones, not every one. The repertoire holds more than 45,000 clones, with 86% as singletons. This CDR3 comprises 15 residues. V was pared by 2 bases and J by 3 bases, with 8 bases between. Germline V gives CDR1 MDHEN, CDR2 SYDVKM. The rearrangement uses TRBV28 and TRBJ2-6; D not certain. The TCR was taken from an adult with an advanced solid tumor such as melanoma, head and neck, liver or kidney cancer. Sequencing was performed on CD4+ or CD8+ T cells sorted from blood, taken in a trial of the OX40 agonist ivuxolimab. CDR3 loop: CASSLDVGGANVLTF. CDR3 bases: TGTGCCAGCAGTTTAGATGTCGGTGGGGCCAACGTCCTGACTTTC.